The sequence of this T cell receptor (beta chain) was determined in a study of T cells in tuberculosis. Germline loops: CDR1 LNHDA, CDR2 SQIVND (reference sequence). This CDR3 has 16 amino acids. The V gene end was trimmed by 5 bases and the J gene end by 2 bases; junction bases not matched to a gene: 7. After thawing and overnight rest, PBMC were stained with GMM-loaded CD1B tetramer, viability dye and anti-CD3 for sorting. The CD1B tetramers carried C32 glucose monomycolate purified from Rhodococcus equi. The protocol was immunoSEQ multiplex PCR, while the TCRdb copy is restricted to in-frame clones and leaves out a portion. The sample holds 60,000 or so clones, around 81% seen once.

The sequencing input was CD1b-GMM tetramer-negative cells sorted from PBMCs. The rearrangement links TRBV19 to TRBJ2-7; 12 bases fit TRBD2. The sequence was collected from an adult woman with latent tuberculosis. In nucleotides, the CDR3 is TGTGCCAGTAGTGCGCGTACTAGCGGGAGGACCTACGAGCAGTACTTC. Its translation is CASSARTSGRTYEQYF.